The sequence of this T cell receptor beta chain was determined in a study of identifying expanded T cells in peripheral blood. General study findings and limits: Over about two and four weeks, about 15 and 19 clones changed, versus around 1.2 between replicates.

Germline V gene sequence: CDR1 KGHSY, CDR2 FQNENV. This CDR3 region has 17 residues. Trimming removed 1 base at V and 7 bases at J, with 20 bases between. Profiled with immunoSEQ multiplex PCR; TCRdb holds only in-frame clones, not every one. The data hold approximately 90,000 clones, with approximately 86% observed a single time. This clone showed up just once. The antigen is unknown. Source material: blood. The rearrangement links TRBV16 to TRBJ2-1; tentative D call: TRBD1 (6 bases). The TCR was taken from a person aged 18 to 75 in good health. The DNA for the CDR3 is TGTGCCAGCAGCCAATGGAAGGCAGGGGATGGAGTGAATGAGCAGTTCTTC. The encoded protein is CASSQWKAGDGVNEQFF.